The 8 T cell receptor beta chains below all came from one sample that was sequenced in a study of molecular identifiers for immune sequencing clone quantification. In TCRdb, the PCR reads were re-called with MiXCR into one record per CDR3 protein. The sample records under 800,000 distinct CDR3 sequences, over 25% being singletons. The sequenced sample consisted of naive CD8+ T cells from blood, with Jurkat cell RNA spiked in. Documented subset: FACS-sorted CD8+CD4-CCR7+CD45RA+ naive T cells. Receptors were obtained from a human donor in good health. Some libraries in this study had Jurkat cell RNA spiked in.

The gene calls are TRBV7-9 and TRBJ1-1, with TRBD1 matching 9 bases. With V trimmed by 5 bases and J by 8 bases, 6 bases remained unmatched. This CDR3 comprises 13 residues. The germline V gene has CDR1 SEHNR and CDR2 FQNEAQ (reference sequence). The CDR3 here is CASSAIGQGEAFF. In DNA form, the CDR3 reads TGTGCCAGCAGCGCAATTGGACAGGGGGAAGCTTTCTTT.

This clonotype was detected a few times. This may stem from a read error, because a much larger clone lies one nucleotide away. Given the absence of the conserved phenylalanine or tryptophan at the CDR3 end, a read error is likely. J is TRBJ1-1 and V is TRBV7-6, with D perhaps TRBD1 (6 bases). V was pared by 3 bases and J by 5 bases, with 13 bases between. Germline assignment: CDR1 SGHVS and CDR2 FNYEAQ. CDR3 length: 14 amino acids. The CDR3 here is CASSLNRDITEAFS. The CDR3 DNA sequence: TGTGCCAGCAGCTTGAACAGGGATATTACTGAAGCTTTCTCT.

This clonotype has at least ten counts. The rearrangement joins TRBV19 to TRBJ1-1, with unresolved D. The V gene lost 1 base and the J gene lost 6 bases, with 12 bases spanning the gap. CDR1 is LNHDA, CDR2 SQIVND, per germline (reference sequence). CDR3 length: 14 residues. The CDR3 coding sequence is TGTGCCAGTAGTATAGCATCTGGAAACTCTGAAGCTTTCTTT. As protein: CASSIASGNSEAFF.

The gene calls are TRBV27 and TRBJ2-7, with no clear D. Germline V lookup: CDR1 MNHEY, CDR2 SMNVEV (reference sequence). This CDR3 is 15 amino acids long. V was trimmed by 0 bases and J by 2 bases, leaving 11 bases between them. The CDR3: CASSLSGIEAYEQYF. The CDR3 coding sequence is TGTGCCAGCAGTTTATCAGGGATTGAAGCCTACGAGCAGTACTTC.

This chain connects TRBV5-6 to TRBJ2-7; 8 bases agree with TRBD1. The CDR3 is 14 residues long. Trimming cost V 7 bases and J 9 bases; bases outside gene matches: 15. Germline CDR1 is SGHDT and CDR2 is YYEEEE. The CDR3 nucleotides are TGTGCCAGCTGCCCCGAGGACAGGGCCCTCGGGCAGTACTTC. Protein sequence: CASCPEDRALGQYF.

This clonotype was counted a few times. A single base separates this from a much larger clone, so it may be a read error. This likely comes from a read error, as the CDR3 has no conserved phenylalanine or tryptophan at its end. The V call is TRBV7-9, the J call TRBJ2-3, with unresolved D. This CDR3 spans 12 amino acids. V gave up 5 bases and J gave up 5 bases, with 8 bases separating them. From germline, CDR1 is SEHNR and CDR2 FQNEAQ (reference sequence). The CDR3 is CASSPDIDTQYS. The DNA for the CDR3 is TGTGCCAGCAGCCCCGACATAGATACGCAGTATTCT.

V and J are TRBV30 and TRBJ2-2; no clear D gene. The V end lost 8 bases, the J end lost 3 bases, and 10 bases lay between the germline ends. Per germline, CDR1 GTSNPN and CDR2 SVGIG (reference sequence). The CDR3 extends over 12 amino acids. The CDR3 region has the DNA TGTGCCATCGAGTGGGACACCGGGGAGCTGTTTTTT. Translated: CAIEWDTGELFF.

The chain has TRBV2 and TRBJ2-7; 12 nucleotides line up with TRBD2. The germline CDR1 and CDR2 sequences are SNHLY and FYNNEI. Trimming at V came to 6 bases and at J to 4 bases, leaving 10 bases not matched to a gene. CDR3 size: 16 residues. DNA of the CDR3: TGTGCCAGCAGGGCCCGACTAGCGGGGGAACCATACGAGCAGTACTTC. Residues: CASRARLAGEPYEQYF.